Listed here are 30 T cell receptor beta chains from one sample, sequenced in a study of Graves' ophthalmopathy and Graves' hyperthyroidism. Amplification targeted the TCR beta CDR3 regions, with RNA transcripts as the source material. The library came from an HTBI-primed first-round RT-PCR and a second-round multiplex PCR. A single record per CDR3 protein comes from TCRdb applying MiXCR to the multiplex PCR reads. This table holds almost 400,000 distinct CDR3 sequences, around 16% found once. Sequenced: peripheral blood. The receptors shown here come from a woman aged 18-35 years with Graves' ophthalmopathy.

The sample holds many counts of this clonotype. The V gene is TRBV27, the J gene TRBJ1-2, with D possibly TRBD1 on 5 matching bases. Trimming shortened V by 4 bases and J by 2 bases, and 8 bases separated the two germline ends. Germline lookup yields CDR1 MNHEY and CDR2 SMNVEV (reference sequence). CDR3 length: 13 amino acids. The CDR3 bases are TGTGCCAGCAGTTCCAGGGAGAACTATGGCTACACCTTC. It encodes CASSSRENYGYTF.

In this sample, this clonotype turned up many times. V usage is TRBV6-2 or TRBV6-3 and J usage is TRBJ2-4; TRBD2 might be the D (5 bases). The CDR3 length is 13 residues. Germline V gene lookup returns CDR1 MNHEY and CDR2 SVGEGT. Trimming removed 0 bases at V and 8 bases at J, with 8 bases between. CDR3 in DNA: TGTGCCAGCAGTTACTCGGAGGAGGACATTCAGTACTTC. Encoded protein: CASSYSEEDIQYF.

The chain is built from TRBV20-1 and TRBJ2-7, with D possibly TRBD2 on 5 matching bases. V was cut by 3 bases and J by 2 bases, with 11 bases left in between. CDR1 and CDR2 (germline): DFQATT, SNEGSKA (reference sequence). The CDR3 length is 13 residues. The CDR3 is CSARTPGTYEQYF. CDR3 DNA sequence: TGCAGTGCTAGGACCCCCGGGACCTACGAGCAGTACTTC.

This clonotype was counted many times. The chain links TRBV6-5 to TRBJ2-3, with 7 bases lining up with TRBD2. This CDR3 is built from 16 residues. With 0 bases clipped from V and 4 bases from J, the junction kept 7 bases outside the gene matches. Germline V gene lookup returns CDR1 MNHEY and CDR2 SVGAGI. CDR3 residues: CASSYSASGHPDTQYF. In DNA form, the CDR3 reads TGTGCCAGCAGTTACTCCGCTAGCGGCCACCCAGATACGCAGTATTTT.

This clonotype came up many times. The chain employs TRBV5-1 and TRBJ2-7; 7 bases line up with TRBD1. This CDR3 comprises 15 residues. V was pared by 1 base and J by 2 bases, with 6 bases of the junction left unmatched. The germline V gene encodes CDR1 SGHRS and CDR2 YFSETQ. The CDR3, as DNA: TGCGCCAGCAGCTTGAACCGGGACAGCACCTACGAGCAGTACTTC. Translation gives CASSLNRDSTYEQYF.

This clonotype has ten or more counts. The chain couples TRBV5-1 to TRBJ2-5; D gene ambiguous. The V gene lost 3 bases and the J gene lost 3 bases, with 18 bases spanning the gap. Per the germline V gene, CDR1 is SGHRS and CDR2 is YFSETQ. The CDR3 has 16 residues. The CDR3 sequence is CASSYQPLESEETQYF. The CDR3, as DNA: TGCGCCAGCAGCTACCAACCCTTAGAATCGGAAGAGACCCAGTACTTC. The complete variable domain, with remaining parts taken from reference TRBV5-1 and TRBJ2-5, reads KAGVTQTPRYLIKTRGQQVTLSCSPISGHRSVSWYQQTPGQGLQFLFEYFSETQRNKGNFPGRFSGRQFSNSRSEMNVSTLELGDSALYLCASSYQPLESEETQYFGPGTRLLVL.

This clonotype was seen repeatedly, ten times or more. V gene TRBV25-1 combines with J gene TRBJ1-2, with a weak D call TRBD1 (5 bases). V was shortened by 4 bases and J by 8 bases, with 11 bases between the two germline ends. This CDR3 comprises 12 residues. The V gene's germline CDR1 is MGHDK and CDR2 SYGVNS. For the CDR3, the DNA is TGTGCCAGCAGTGGTAGACAGTTAGGCTACACCTTC. This translates into CASSGRQLGYTF.

This clonotype showed up many times. The V call is TRBV20-1, the J call TRBJ1-5, with no clear D. This CDR3 spans 15 amino acids. The V end lost 6 bases, the J end lost 0 bases, and 15 bases lay between the germline ends. Germline V gene sequence: CDR1 DFQATT, CDR2 SNEGSKA (reference sequence). CDR3 in amino acids: CSARGGGLSNQPQHF. DNA for the CDR3: TGCAGTGCCCGGGGAGGAGGGCTTAGCAATCAGCCCCAGCATTTT.

This clonotype was picked up many times. The V gene is TRBV29-1, the J gene TRBJ2-5; D may be TRBD1 or TRBD2 (5 bases each). Germline CDR1 reads SQVTM; CDR2 reads ANQGSEA. There are 13 residues in the CDR3. With 5 bases removed from V and 2 bases from J, the gap between germline ends came to 12 bases. Here the CDR3 reads CSVSGTLQETQYF. For the CDR3, the DNA is TGCAGCGTTTCCGGGACCTTACAAGAGACCCAGTACTTC.

This clonotype occurred many times. The rearrangement uses TRBV28 and TRBJ1-5; maybe TRBD1 (6 bases). There are 16 residues in the CDR3. V was trimmed by 6 bases and J by 5 bases, leaving 20 bases between them. Looked up from germline, CDR1 is MDHEN and CDR2 is SYDVKM. CDR3 DNA sequence: TGTGCCAGCAGCACCGGACAGCGGATGTTCGATCAGCCCCAGCATTTT. Protein sequence: CASSTGQRMFDQPQHF.

This clonotype was observed many times. The chain is built from TRBV30 and TRBJ1-3, with D uncertain. Between the trimmed V and J ends, which lost 2 bases and 2 bases, there was a span of 13 bases. CDR1 GTSNPN and CDR2 SVGIG come from the germline V gene (reference sequence). This CDR3 contains 15 residues. The CDR3 region is CAWSSREGTGNTIYF. As DNA, the CDR3 is TGTGCCTGGAGTTCCCGCGAGGGAACTGGAAACACCATATATTTT.

As regards this clonotype: A clone one base away is much larger, so this may be a read error. The DNA for the CDR3 is TGTGCCATCAGGGCGACAGGGAATAAGGGGAGCACCTTC. The encoded protein is CAIRATGNKGSTF. The chain carries TRBV6-1 and TRBJ1-2, with 7 bases lining up with TRBD1. The CDR3 has 13 residues. The germline CDR1 and CDR2 sequences are MNHNS and SASEGT. V shed 10 bases and J 13 bases; nucleotides not matched to a gene: 18.

V gene TRBV19 combines with J gene TRBJ1-2; 9 positions agree with TRBD1. Germline trimming cut 6 bases from V and 3 bases from J; bases unmatched to any gene: 8. Germline V gene sequence: CDR1 LNHDA, CDR2 SQIVND (reference sequence). CDR3 length: 15 residues. The CDR3 here is CASRTEGTGHYGYTF. As DNA, the CDR3 is TGTGCCAGTAGAACAGAAGGGACAGGGCACTATGGCTACACCTTC.

This clonotype was observed many times. The J gene is TRBJ1-2, the V gene TRBV28, with TRBD1 identical over 9 bases. Per the germline V gene, CDR1 is MDHEN and CDR2 is SYDVKM. The CDR3 sequence is 15 residues long. Trimming took 6 bases from V and 6 from J; bases not matched to a gene: 11. CDR3 region: CASSRGGTGLDGYTF. For the CDR3, the DNA is TGTGCCAGCAGCAGGGGCGGGACAGGGTTGGATGGCTACACCTTC.

The chain couples TRBV6-2 or TRBV6-3 to TRBJ2-7, with D hard to call. The CDR3 is 15 residues long. Germline V lookup: CDR1 MNHEY, CDR2 SVGEGT. V was pared by 0 bases and J by 2 bases, with 11 bases between. CDR3 sequence reads: CASSYSVLVAYEQYF. CDR3 coding DNA: TGTGCCAGCAGTTACTCGGTATTGGTAGCCTACGAGCAGTACTTC.

Only one count was recorded for this clonotype. The V and J genes are TRBV28 and TRBJ1-5; 11 nucleotides line up with TRBD1. The CDR3 is 15 residues long. The V and J ends lost 7 bases and 6 bases, in that order; junction bases with no gene match: 8. Germline CDR1 is MDHEN and CDR2 is SYDVKM. As DNA, the CDR3 is TGTGCCAGCAAGCCCCGGGACAGGGGGGTTCAGCCCCAGCATTTT. It is translated as CASKPRDRGVQPQHF.

In this sample, this clonotype turned up many times. The chain joins TRBV6-5 to TRBJ2-7; D remains ambiguous. This CDR3 comprises 15 residues. Trimming shortened V by 7 bases and J by 2 bases, and 18 bases separated the two germline ends. The V gene's germline CDR1 is MNHEY and CDR2 SVGAGI. CDR3 sequence reads: CASKSSYEKTYEQYF. CDR3 coding DNA: TGTGCCAGCAAATCGAGCTATGAGAAGACCTACGAGCAGTACTTC.

At least ten counts were recorded for this clonotype. The rearrangement links TRBV4-1 to TRBJ2-7; D possibly uses TRBD1 or TRBD2 (6 bases each). The germline V gene encodes CDR1 MGHRA and CDR2 YSYEKL. The length of the CDR3 is 14 residues. Trimming shortened V by 2 bases and J by 4 bases, and 12 bases separated the two germline ends. This chain's CDR3 is CASSQSGGIYEQYF. CDR3 coding DNA: TGCGCCAGCAGCCAATCCGGGGGCATTTACGAGCAGTACTTC.

This clonotype has a count of ten or more. The chain links TRBV20-1 to TRBJ1-1; 9 positions match TRBD1. This CDR3 is 13 amino acids long. V lost 5 bases, J lost 5 bases, and 6 bases stayed unmatched. Germline V gene lookup returns CDR1 DFQATT and CDR2 SNEGSKA (reference sequence). Here the CDR3 reads CSARTGVRTEAFF. As DNA, the CDR3 is TGCAGTGCTCGGACAGGGGTTAGGACTGAAGCTTTCTTT.

This clonotype occurred many times. The chain has TRBV5-5 and TRBJ1-1; D uncertain. This CDR3 spans 16 amino acids. The germline gives CDR1 SGHKS, CDR2 YYEKEE (reference sequence). Trimming took 5 bases from V and 0 from J, leaving 17 bases between them. CDR3 nucleotides: TGTGCCAGCAGTCGTCGACCGGTAGACATGAACACTGAAGCTTTCTTT. This translates into CASSRRPVDMNTEAFF.

There are many counts of this clonotype. The CDR3 DNA is TGTGCCAGCACGAAGAAGAAGGGGACTGAAGCTTTCTTT. Amino acids: CASTKKKGTEAFF. The J gene is TRBJ1-1, the V gene TRBV6-5; maybe TRBD1 (5 bases). Germline-derived CDR1 and CDR2 are MNHEY and SVGAGI. This CDR3 is built from 13 residues. V lost 7 bases and J 5 bases, leaving 14 bases between the germline ends.

Many counts were recorded for this clonotype. The rearrangement joins TRBV5-1 to TRBJ2-7, with D perhaps TRBD2 (6 bases). The CDR3 has 15 amino acids. Germline V gene lookup returns CDR1 SGHRS and CDR2 YFSETQ. V lost 3 bases and J lost 3, with 16 bases in between. The CDR3 spells CASSSTSDVGYEQYF. CDR3 nucleotide sequence: TGCGCCAGCAGCTCGACTAGTGACGTGGGCTACGAGCAGTACTTC.

This clonotype was seen ten or more times. The V and J genes are TRBV27 and TRBJ1-3; D is ambiguous. Per the germline V gene, CDR1 is MNHEY and CDR2 is SMNVEV (reference sequence). Trimming pared 2 bases from V and 4 bases from J, leaving 12 bases between. This CDR3 region has 15 residues. The DNA for the CDR3 is TGTGCCAGCAGTTTAAGCTACAGTAAAGGAAACACCATATATTTT. It codes for CASSLSYSKGNTIYF.

This clonotype was counted ten times or more. This chain uses TRBV5-1 with TRBJ1-1; the match to TRBD1 covers 9 bases. The CDR3 contains 14 residues. Germline-derived CDR1 and CDR2 are SGHRS and YFSETQ. The trim removed 4 bases at V and 2 bases at J, leaving 3 bases unmatched. CDR3 region: CASSGTGYNTEAFF. CDR3 DNA: TGCGCCAGCAGCGGGACAGGGTATAACACTGAAGCTTTCTTT. Using reference TRBV5-1 and TRBJ1-1 for the parts outside the CDR3, the full variable domain is KAGVTQTPRYLIKTRGQQVTLSCSPISGHRSVSWYQQTPGQGLQFLFEYFSETQRNKGNFPGRFSGRQFSNSRSEMNVSTLELGDSALYLCASSGTGYNTEAFFGQGTRLTVV.

This clonotype showed up many times. The J gene is TRBJ2-7, the V gene TRBV5-1, with D possibly being TRBD1 (6 bases). Looked up from germline, CDR1 is SGHRS and CDR2 is YFSETQ. The V gene lost 5 bases and the J gene lost 5 bases, with 14 bases spanning the gap. The CDR3 runs 13 residues. The CDR3 DNA reads as TGCGCCAGCAGGATCTTTCAGGGGAACGAGCAGTACTTC. As protein: CASRIFQGNEQYF.

This clonotype was seen ten or more times. The chain joins TRBV12-3 or TRBV12-4 to TRBJ2-3, with 10 bases matching TRBD1. Trimming took 5 bases from V and 4 from J; bases not matched to a gene: 3. CDR3 size: 14 residues. The CDR3: CASSPTGGPDTQYF. DNA of the CDR3: TGTGCCAGCAGTCCGACAGGGGGCCCAGATACGCAGTATTTT.

This clonotype was detected ten times or more. J is TRBJ1-3 and V is TRBV10-2; no firm D call. The germline V gene has CDR1 WSHSY and CDR2 SAAADI. Trimming removed 7 bases from V and 3 bases from J, with 7 bases in between. The CDR3 has 12 amino acids. DNA of the CDR3: TGCGCCAGCACCCTGGATGGAAACACCATATATTTT. Protein product: CASTLDGNTIYF.

This clonotype was observed many times. The V and J genes are TRBV12-3 or TRBV12-4 and TRBJ2-2; weak D call: TRBD2 (5 bases). The CDR3 consists of 15 residues. V was shortened by 6 bases and J by 2 bases, with 13 bases between the two germline ends. The CDR3 region has the DNA TGTGCCAGCAGAGGAGGTCCCCTTAACACCGGGGAGCTGTTTTTT. It encodes CASRGGPLNTGELFF.

This clonotype was counted ten times or more. This sequence joins TRBV6-1 and TRBJ2-7; D ambiguous. Germline CDR1 reads MNHNS; CDR2 reads SASEGT. CDR3 length: 14 amino acids. The V and J ends lost 6 bases and 2 bases respectively, with 14 bases between them. The CDR3 spells CASSVAGGPYEQYF. The CDR3 bases are TGTGCCAGCAGCGTAGCTGGTGGCCCCTACGAGCAGTACTTC.

Ten or more counts support this clonotype. The chain uses TRBV6-1 and TRBJ2-1; the match to TRBD1 covers 11 bases. CDR3 length equals 15 residues. CDR1 is MNHNS, CDR2 SASEGT, per germline. V gave up 8 bases and J gave up 2 bases; unmatched junction bases: 5. The CDR3 loop reads CASRGTGGTYNEQFF. The CDR3 DNA reads TGTGCCAGCCGTGGGACAGGGGGGACCTACAATGAGCAGTTCTTC.